The T cell receptor (beta chain) under discussion was sequenced for a study of blood T cell repertoires in COVID-19. The wider study: COVID-19 samples, acute and convalescent, were from the United States, Italy and Spain.

Assay: immunoSEQ multiplex PCR; the TCRdb copy retains only in-frame clones and omits some. In the table there are about 46,000 clones, 70% to 90% of which are singletons. The V gene's germline CDR1 is SGHRS and CDR2 YFSETQ. With V trimmed by 1 base and J by 7 bases, 8 bases remained unmatched. This CDR3 region has 15 residues. Sequencing used peripheral blood. The source of this sequence is a human donor in a cohort sampled during active COVID-19. The donor label of this sample is uncertain. The chain couples TRBV5-1 to TRBJ2-1; 7 bases fit TRBD2. CDR3 sequence: CASSLRAGSQNEQFF. The CDR3 DNA sequence: TGCGCCAGCAGCTTGAGAGCGGGGTCCCAGAATGAGCAGTTCTTC.